The following is a TCR beta chain sequence with its context. The antigen is undetermined. The assay was immunoSEQ multiplex PCR, and TCRdb's table has in-frame clones only and misses some. The repertoire holds approximately 110,000 clones, with about nine tenths as singletons. This sample is drawn from a study of T cell responses to AZD1222 COVID-19 vaccine. Germline V gives CDR1 MNHEY, CDR2 SVGEGT. CDR3 length: 14 residues. The trim removed 7 bases at V and 7 bases at J, leaving 12 bases unmatched. Regarding the study as a whole: Clonal diversity may have been underestimated, and the donors were mostly white British, with more females than males. Samples come after the peak T cell response, not at day 14.

The TCR originated in an adult in good health. This sequence joins TRBV6-2 or TRBV6-3 and TRBJ2-7; TRBD2 matches 8 bases. The sequencing used peripheral blood, collected on day 0 of AZD1222 vaccination. CDR3 protein: CASNPLAGREEQYF. CDR3 in DNA: TGTGCCAGCAACCCCCTAGCGGGTCGGGAGGAGCAGTACTTC.